By share, the clone carrying this T cell receptor beta chain counts as medium-sized. Its antigen is undetermined. Source study methods: To classify distant metastasis in papillary thyroid cancer, a model was built from CDR3 differences across clinicopathological groups. Via MiXCR, TCRdb re-called the PCR reads. These V and J calls are TCRdb output, not the study's own analysis. The sample yields tens of thousands of clones, around 20% seen once. These data come from a study of metastatic and nonmetastatic thyroid tumors. Study-level background: A comparison of repertoires was made across blood and tumor or nodule tissue from malignant and benign thyroid patients. Study-level findings and limits: Compared with benign nodules, malignant thyroid tumors were reported to have significantly higher TCR beta diversity in both blood and tumor.

This CDR3 has 15 residues. The V gene end was trimmed by 2 bases and the J gene end by 4 bases; junction bases not matched to a gene: 7. CDR1 is MNHEY and CDR2 is SVGEGT in the germline V gene. Prior to thyroid surgery, none of the patients had received any treatment. This chain connects TRBV6-2 or TRBV6-3 to TRBJ1-2; TRBD1 matches 7 bases. Sample: blood. This clonotype originated in a female donor with papillary thyroid cancer or a benign thyroid nodule (not recorded which). Some clones in this sample may be carry-over from other donors' samples. The CDR3 DNA sequence: TGTGCCAGCAGTTACATCCGGGACAGCCCCTATGGCTACACCTTC. This sequence encodes CASSYIRDSPYGYTF.